This T cell receptor beta chain derives from a study of early T cells in non-severe SARS-CoV-2 infection. The V segment lost 1 base and the J segment 5 bases; nucleotides outside the gene matches: 9. This CDR3 has 17 amino acids. Germline CDR1 reads SGHAT; CDR2 reads FQNNGV. Ten or more counts support this clonotype. Unique molecular identifiers were attached to individual cDNA molecules. Each CDR3 protein gets one entry after TCRdb re-called the 5' RACE reads with MiXCR. The sample records around 52,000 distinct CDR3 sequences, around 10% being singletons. The chain is built from TRBV11-2 and TRBJ1-4, with TRBD1 matching over 8 bases. Sequencing was performed on whole blood. The sequence was obtained from an adult who was a healthcare worker with PCR-confirmed SARS-CoV-2 infection or an uninfected control (not recorded which). CDR3 protein: CASSLGALTGANEKLFF. As DNA, the CDR3 is TGTGCCAGCAGCTTAGGCGCTCTGACAGGGGCGAATGAAAAACTGTTTTTT.